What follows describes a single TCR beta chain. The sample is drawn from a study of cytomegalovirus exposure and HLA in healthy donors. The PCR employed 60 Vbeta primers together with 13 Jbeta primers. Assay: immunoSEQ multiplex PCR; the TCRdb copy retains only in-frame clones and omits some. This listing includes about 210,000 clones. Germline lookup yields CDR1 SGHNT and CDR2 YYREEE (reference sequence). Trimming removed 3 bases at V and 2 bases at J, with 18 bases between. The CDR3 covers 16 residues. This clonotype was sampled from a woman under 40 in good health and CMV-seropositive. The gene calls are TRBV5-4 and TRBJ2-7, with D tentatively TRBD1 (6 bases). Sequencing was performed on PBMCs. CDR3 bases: TGTGCCAGCAGCTCCGCAGGGGCCCCGCCGCCCTACGAGCAGTACTTC. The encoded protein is CASSSAGAPPPYEQYF.